These 29 T cell receptor beta chains were all obtained from the same sample, sequenced in a study of blood T cell repertoires in COVID-19. Only in-frame clones appear in the TCRdb table, and some are missing; sequencing was by immunoSEQ multiplex PCR. The top ten clones hold around 2.9% of a sample with some 150,000 clones, around 89% of them seen once. The sample comprised peripheral blood. The receptors were sampled from a woman aged 60 to 75 with active COVID-19.

The gene calls are TRBV9 and TRBJ2-1, with D possibly matching TRBD2 (6 bases). V was shortened by 4 bases and J by 3 bases, with 17 bases between the two germline ends. Germline V gene lookup returns CDR1 SGDLS and CDR2 YYNGEE. The CDR3 runs 16 residues. This CDR3 reads CASSSGDRSYYNEQFF. The CDR3, as DNA: TGTGCCAGCAGCTCGGGAGACAGATCTTACTACAATGAGCAGTTCTTC.

The chain has TRBV29-1 and TRBJ2-7, with 11 bases that match TRBD2. The CDR3 is 19 amino acids. CDR1 SQVTM and CDR2 ANQGSEA come from the germline V gene. V lost 6 bases to trimming and J lost 0 bases; unmatched junction nucleotides: 19. This CDR3 is CSVRNGVAGGHKNSYEQYF. The CDR3 DNA reads TGCAGCGTCCGAAACGGGGTAGCGGGAGGGCATAAAAACTCCTACGAGCAGTACTTC.

The V and J genes are TRBV3-1 (or the pseudogene TRBV3-2) and TRBJ2-3; possible D gene TRBD2, 5 bases. V lost 4 bases, J lost 3 bases, and 11 bases lay in between. This CDR3 spans 14 amino acids. Germline V gives CDR1 LGHDT, CDR2 YNNKEL (reference sequence). The CDR3 sequence is CASSRSGYTDTQYF. In DNA, the CDR3 is TGTGCCAGCAGCCGGTCGGGGTATACAGATACGCAGTATTTT.

The rearrangement uses TRBV27 and TRBJ1-1, with 8 bases lining up with TRBD1. CDR3 length: 13 residues. Germline V CDR1 and CDR2: MNHEY, SMNVEV (reference sequence). J lost 5 bases, V lost 5 bases, and 4 bases had no gene match. The CDR3 DNA follows: TGTGCCAGCAGTAGGACAGGGCGGACTGAAGCTTTCTTT. The encoded protein is CASSRTGRTEAFF.

This clone was counted a single time. The CDR3 DNA follows: TGTGCCAGCAGCCTTTGGACTAGCGAGAACACCGGGGAGCTGTTTTTT. Translating gives CASSLWTSENTGELFF. The rearrangement uses TRBV7-6 and TRBJ2-2; 9 nucleotides agree with TRBD2. The CDR3 is 16 amino acids. Germline V lookup: CDR1 SGHVS, CDR2 FNYEAQ. J lost 1 base, V lost 5 bases, and 5 bases had no gene match.

CDR3 sequence (DNA): TGTGCCAGCAGCCCAACCTTAGCGGGGTTCTCCTACGAGCAGTACTTC. Protein sequence: CASSPTLAGFSYEQYF. The chain recombines TRBV7-9 with TRBJ2-7; 8 positions match TRBD2. Trimming cost V 5 bases and J 0 bases; bases outside gene matches: 9. This CDR3 spans 16 amino acids. Germline V CDR1 and CDR2: SEHNR, FQNEAQ (reference sequence).

The J gene is TRBJ2-5, the V gene TRBV7-2; D unclear. The CDR3 has 12 amino acids. Germline-derived CDR1 and CDR2 are SGHTA and FQGNSA. V was cut by 5 bases and J by 0 bases, with 4 bases left in between. CDR3 bases: TGTGCCAGCAGCGCGTACCAAGAGACCCAGTACTTC. It codes for CASSAYQETQYF.

The chain has TRBV30 and TRBJ2-3; unclear D gene. The V gene lost 0 bases and the J gene lost 4 bases, with 5 bases spanning the gap. The CDR3 loop spans 12 amino acids. Germline CDR1 is GTSNPN and CDR2 is SVGIG (reference sequence). Here the CDR3 DNA reads TGTGCCTGGAGTGTATATCCAGATACGCAGTATTTT. It yields the protein CAWSVYPDTQYF.

The V call is TRBV30, the J call TRBJ1-4; unclear D gene. Trimming removed 4 bases from V and 4 bases from J, with 7 bases in between. CDR3 length: 12 amino acids. Germline V gene data show CDR1 as GTSNPN and CDR2 as SVGIG (reference sequence). CDR3 loop: CAWTRRNEKLFF. CDR3 in DNA: TGTGCCTGGACCAGGCGTAATGAAAAACTGTTTTTT.

V usage is TRBV7-9 and J usage is TRBJ2-7, with D perhaps matching TRBD1 (5 bases). This CDR3 is 15 amino acids long. The V end was cut by 5 bases, the J end by 2 bases, with 16 bases between. Germline CDR1 reads SEHNR; CDR2 reads FQNEAQ (reference sequence). CDR3 protein: CASSPFRAGTYEQYF. The CDR3 nucleotides read TGTGCCAGCAGCCCTTTCAGGGCAGGAACCTACGAGCAGTACTTC.

The chain joins TRBV15 to TRBJ2-6; D possibly corresponds to TRBD1 (6 bases). Germline V CDR1 and CDR2: LNHNV, YYDKDF (reference sequence). The V and J ends lost 7 bases and 0 bases respectively, with 10 bases between them. CDR3 length: 15 residues. CDR3 DNA: TGTGCCACCAATGCAGGGGCCTCTGGGGCCAACGTCCTGACTTTC. It codes for CATNAGASGANVLTF.

This chain links TRBV30 with TRBJ1-1; D remains ambiguous. The CDR3 spans 14 residues. Trimming left V 0 bases short and J 3 bases short, with 11 bases between. Germline V CDR1 and CDR2: GTSNPN, SVGIG (reference sequence). CDR3 bases: TGTGCCTGGAGTGTACGGAGCTCGGACACTGAAGCTTTCTTT. It encodes CAWSVRSSDTEAFF.

The J gene is TRBJ2-2, the V gene TRBV7-9; 13 bases line up with TRBD2. The germline V gene has CDR1 SEHNR and CDR2 FQNEAQ (reference sequence). The length of the CDR3 is 17 residues. V was pared by 4 bases and J by 2 bases, with 4 bases of the junction left unmatched. CDR3: CASSYGTSGTNTGELFF. CDR3 nucleotides: TGTGCCAGCAGCTACGGGACTAGCGGGACTAACACCGGGGAGCTGTTTTTT.

The sample holds one count of this clone. The chain couples TRBV5-4 to TRBJ2-7, with 7 bases identical to TRBD2. V lost 3 bases to trimming and J lost 10 bases; unmatched junction nucleotides: 10. The CDR3 has 13 amino acids. Germline V gene sequence: CDR1 SGHNT, CDR2 YYREEE (reference sequence). This CDR3 is CASSSGGDGRQYF. CDR3 DNA: TGTGCCAGCAGCTCGGGGGGTGACGGCCGACAGTACTTC.

The chain couples TRBV21-1 to TRBJ2-7; the tabulated D call, TRBD1, remains unverified against the DNA. TRBV21-1 is flagged as a pseudogene. This CDR3 comprises 16 residues. CDR3 in DNA: TGTGCCAGCAGCAAAGCGCCGTCGGGACAAAACTACGAGCAGTACTTC. It encodes CASSKAPSGQNYEQYF.

The chain combines TRBV4-1 with TRBJ2-1; TRBD2 matches 9 bases. The CDR3 is 17 residues long. V gave up 5 bases and J gave up 4 bases; unmatched junction bases: 12. Germline lookup yields CDR1 MGHRA and CDR2 YSYEKL. The CDR3 region is CASSSKAGTSLYNEQFF. Here the CDR3 DNA reads TGCGCCAGCAGCTCCAAGGCAGGGACTAGCCTATACAATGAGCAGTTCTTC.

The chain recombines TRBV3-1 (or the pseudogene TRBV3-2) with TRBJ2-1; perhaps TRBD2 as D (6 bases). The CDR3 runs to 14 residues. Trimming took off 8 bases at V and 4 bases at J, with 15 bases between the two ends. The germline V gene has CDR1 LGHDT and CDR2 YNNKEL (reference sequence). The chain's CDR3 is CASARRGVYNEQFF. In DNA form, the CDR3 reads TGTGCCAGCGCTCGGAGGGGAGTTTACAATGAGCAGTTCTTC.

V usage is TRBV27 and J usage is TRBJ2-3; 8 nucleotides line up with TRBD1. V shed 6 bases and J 1 base; nucleotides not matched to a gene: 0. CDR1 and CDR2 (germline): MNHEY, SMNVEV (reference sequence). This CDR3 spans 13 amino acids. The CDR3: CASRQGGTDTQYF. Here the CDR3 DNA reads TGTGCCAGCAGACAGGGGGGCACAGATACGCAGTATTTT.

The V and J genes are TRBV28 and TRBJ1-1, with TRBD1 identical over 7 bases. Germline trimming cut 10 bases from V and 0 bases from J; bases unmatched to any gene: 17. The germline V gene has CDR1 MDHEN and CDR2 SYDVKM. The CDR3 runs 17 residues. The CDR3 DNA sequence: TGTGCCACGGAATCTAGGGGGCGAGGTCTGTTGAACACTGAAGCTTTCTTT. Protein product: CATESRGRGLLNTEAFF.

The rearrangement joins TRBV21-1 to TRBJ1-1; no check of the table's D call, TRBD1, against the DNA was made. TRBV21-1 is a documented pseudogene. The length of the CDR3 is 17 residues. CDR3 in DNA: TGTGCCAGCAGCACACGATACCCCGGACAGCCCAACACTGAAGCTTTCTTT. Translation gives CASSTRYPGQPNTEAFF.

This clone occurred once. The chain has TRBV5-4 and TRBJ1-5, with D perhaps matching TRBD1 (5 bases). Germline assignment: CDR1 SGHNT and CDR2 YYREEE (reference sequence). The germline V and J ends were trimmed by 4 bases and 2 bases, with 13 bases remaining between them. The CDR3 loop spans 15 amino acids. CDR3 amino acids: CASSTGGKGNQPQHF. CDR3 nucleotides: TGTGCCAGCAGCACCGGGGGGAAGGGCAATCAGCCCCAGCATTTT.

V is TRBV7-9 and J is TRBJ2-5; D is unresolved. Germline V lookup: CDR1 SEHNR, CDR2 FQNEAQ (reference sequence). The CDR3 runs 13 residues. The V and J ends lost 2 bases and 5 bases respectively, with 9 bases between them. CDR3 sequence reads: CASSLSDGETQYF. CDR3 in DNA: TGTGCCAGCAGCTTAAGCGACGGGGAGACCCAGTACTTC.

The chain has TRBV5-1 and TRBJ2-7; TRBD1 aligns across 9 bases. With V trimmed by 0 bases and J by 3 bases, 4 bases remained unmatched. The CDR3 is 15 amino acids. The germline CDR1 and CDR2 sequences are SGHRS and YFSETQ. The CDR3, as DNA: TGCGCCAGCAGCTTGGTATCGGGACAGGGCTACGAGCAGTACTTC. Protein product: CASSLVSGQGYEQYF.

This clone has only a few counts. The genes are TRBV9 and TRBJ2-1; no clear D. V dropped 3 bases and J dropped 10 bases, with 8 bases sitting between them. Per germline, CDR1 SGDLS and CDR2 YYNGEE. CDR3 length equals 11 residues. CDR3 bases: TGTGCCAGCAGCGGAATGGGCGAGCAGTTCTTC. This encodes CASSGMGEQFF. Supplemented by reference TRBV9 and TRBJ2-1, the full variable domain reads DSGVTQTPKHLITATGQRVTLRCSPRSGDLSVYWYQQSLDQGLQFLIQYYNGEERAKGNILERFSAQQFPDLHSELNLSSLELGDSALYFCASSGMGEQFFGPGTRLTVL.

The chain combines TRBV5-8 with TRBJ2-5; D is undetermined. The CDR3 is 14 amino acids. Germline V gene sequence: CDR1 SGHTS, CDR2 YDEGEE. Trimming stripped 1 base from V and 2 bases from J, with 9 bases between. CDR3 amino acids: CASSLILRQETQYF. CDR3 sequence (DNA): TGTGCCAGCAGCTTGATTCTGCGGCAAGAGACCCAGTACTTC.

J is TRBJ2-7 and V is TRBV28; a possible D gene is TRBD2 (6 bases). The CDR3 runs to 14 residues. V was cut by 5 bases and J by 7 bases, with 18 bases left in between. Germline-derived CDR1 and CDR2 are MDHEN and SYDVKM. In DNA form, the CDR3 reads TGTGCCAGCAGTCCGGGACTCGCGCCGAGAGAGCAGTACTTC. It translates to CASSPGLAPREQYF. Variable domain in full (rest from reference TRBV28 and TRBJ2-7): DVKVTQSSRYLVKRTGEKVFLECVQDMDHENMFWYRQDPGLGLRLIYFSYDVKMKEKGDIPEGYSVSREKKERFSLILESASTNQTSMYLCASSPGLAPREQYFGPGTRLTVT.

The chain joins TRBV7-3 to TRBJ2-2, with TRBD2 identical over 9 bases. V was clipped by 1 base and J by 4 bases; unmatched bases: 4. Germline V lookup: CDR1 SGHTA, CDR2 FQGTGA. The CDR3 extends over 16 amino acids. The CDR3 protein is CASSLNPSGTTGELFF. CDR3 sequence (DNA): TGTGCCAGCAGCTTAAATCCTAGCGGGACCACCGGGGAGCTGTTTTTT.

The chain uses TRBV15 and TRBJ1-2, with D possibly matching TRBD1 (6 bases). V was cut by 0 bases and J by 7 bases, with 15 bases left in between. The CDR3 length is 15 residues. From germline, CDR1 is LNHNV and CDR2 YYDKDF (reference sequence). Here the CDR3 DNA reads TGTGCCACCAGCAGAGATGTGGGGGCACCCTTTGGCTACACCTTC. Its protein product is CATSRDVGAPFGYTF.

The V gene is TRBV4-1, the J gene TRBJ2-6, with 8 bases identical to TRBD1. The J segment lost 0 bases and the V segment lost 5 bases, leaving 9 bases of the junction unmatched. This CDR3 has 18 residues. Germline loops: CDR1 MGHRA, CDR2 YSYEKL. The CDR3 sequence is CASSTRQGPNSGANVLTF. CDR3 nucleotides: TGCGCCAGCAGCACCCGACAGGGGCCCAACTCTGGGGCCAACGTCCTGACTTTC.